This record concerns one TCR beta chain sequence. Its antigen is unidentified. This sample stems from a study of T cells in Graves' hyperthyroidism and ophthalmopathy. Overall study findings and caveats: The authors' 13 V-J model separated ophthalmopathy from stable hyperthyroidism. Also found in blood were most expanded thyroid clonotypes above 0.001.

The CDR3 spans 13 residues. V was shortened by 6 bases and J by 4 bases, with 11 bases between the two germline ends. Germline V CDR1 and CDR2: MNHEY, SVGEGT. A lack of ophthalmopathy progression within 18 months defined stable Graves' hyperthyroidism. From under 12 ml of fresh peripheral blood, PBMCs were isolated. The CDR3 regions of TCR beta were amplified from RNA transcripts. With the HTBI primer set, the TCR CDR3 went through a first round of RT-PCR. MiXCR was run by TCRdb on the multiplex PCR reads, yielding one entry per CDR3 protein. The sample yields about 290,000 distinct CDR3 sequences, roughly an eighth seen once.

The chain combines TRBV6-2 or TRBV6-3 with TRBJ2-3, with D perhaps TRBD1 (5 bases). This TCR was recovered from a woman in her forties with Graves' hyperthyroidism. The sequencing input was blood. The CDR3 loop reads CASSGQIPDTQYF. CDR3 in DNA: TGTGCCAGCAGCGGACAAATCCCAGATACGCAGTATTTT.